One sample yielded the 12 T cell receptor beta chains listed below, sequenced in a study of OX40 agonist ivuxolimab in advanced cancers. This table comes from immunoSEQ multiplex PCR, and its TCRdb copy is limited to in-frame clones, with some not included. The top ten hold 0.5% to 0.55% of the sample, which has some 74,000 clones, 85% to 90% seen once. The sequences come from CD4+ or CD8+ T cells sorted from blood, collected in a trial of the OX40 agonist ivuxolimab. The receptors derive from an adult with an advanced solid tumor such as melanoma, head and neck, liver or kidney cancer.

This chain uses TRBV11-2 with TRBJ1-3; tentatively, D is TRBD1 (5 bases). Trimming pared 6 bases from V and 0 bases from J, leaving 15 bases between. The germline V gene has CDR1 SGHAT and CDR2 FQNNGV. The CDR3 has 16 amino acids. The DNA for the CDR3 is TGTGCCAGCAGAACCTCCAGAGGGGACTCTGGAAACACCATATATTTT. This sequence encodes CASRTSRGDSGNTIYF.

This chain links TRBV4-1 with TRBJ1-1; D might be TRBD1 (5 bases). Germline V lookup: CDR1 MGHRA, CDR2 YSYEKL. With 3 bases removed from V and 3 bases from J, the gap between germline ends came to 20 bases. The CDR3 contains 17 residues. This CDR3 reads CASSHSRPLGPDTEAFF. In DNA, the CDR3 is TGCGCCAGCAGCCATTCCCGACCTTTGGGACCGGACACTGAAGCTTTCTTT.

The chain combines TRBV15 with TRBJ2-3, with D perhaps matching TRBD2 (5 bases). The CDR3 has 13 residues. The germline V gene encodes CDR1 LNHNV and CDR2 YYDKDF (reference sequence). Trimming removed 8 bases at V and 6 bases at J, with 15 bases between. Here the CDR3 DNA reads TGTGCCACCTGCGAAGGGCCGGGGGATACGCAGTATTTT. Translated: CATCEGPGDTQYF.

The CDR3 here is CASSSQGTLNYGYTF. CDR3 nucleotides: TGTGCCAGCAGTTCACAGGGGACTCTTAACTATGGCTACACCTTC. V usage is TRBV28 and J usage is TRBJ1-2; TRBD1 agrees at 7 bases. The ends lost 4 bases at V and 1 base at J; junction bases unmatched: 6. The germline V gene has CDR1 MDHEN and CDR2 SYDVKM. This CDR3 has 15 residues.

J is TRBJ2-3 and V is TRBV29-1; D gene ambiguous. Looked up from germline, CDR1 is SQVTM and CDR2 is ANQGSEA. The CDR3 has 12 residues. V was shortened by 6 bases and J by 0 bases, with 7 bases between the two germline ends. The CDR3 reads CSVEASTDTQYF. The CDR3, as DNA: TGCAGCGTAGAGGCTAGCACAGATACGCAGTATTTT.

The chain uses TRBV6-1 and TRBJ2-5; TRBD1 matches 8 bases. This CDR3 is 13 amino acids long. Germline V CDR1 and CDR2: MNHNS, SASEGT. V lost 4 bases, J lost 4 bases, and 2 bases stayed unmatched. This CDR3 reads CASSGGQGETQYF. In DNA form, the CDR3 reads TGTGCCAGCAGTGGTGGACAGGGAGAGACCCAGTACTTC.

This chain links TRBV11-2 with TRBJ2-4, with 7 bases identical to TRBD2. The CDR3 totals 17 residues. In germline, CDR1 is SGHAT, CDR2 FQNNGV. Germline trimming cut 6 bases from V and 0 bases from J; bases unmatched to any gene: 11. CDR3 sequence: CASRGPLWGGAKNIQYF. CDR3 bases: TGTGCCAGCAGAGGACCTCTGTGGGGGGGAGCCAAAAACATTCAGTACTTC.

The CDR3 bases are TGTGCCAGCTCACCAGCAGCCTACACAGATACGCAGTATTTT. Amino acid sequence: CASSPAAYTDTQYF. The V gene is TRBV18, the J gene TRBJ2-3; D unclear. V shed 2 bases and J shed 2 bases, with 8 bases lying between them. Germline V lookup: CDR1 KGHSH, CDR2 LQKENI. This CDR3 region has 14 residues. The full variable domain, rest sourced from reference TRBV18 and TRBJ2-3, is NAGVMQNPRHLVRRRGQEARLRCSPMKGHSHVYWYRQLPEEGLKFMVYLQKENIIDESGMPKERFSAEFPKEGPSILRIQQVVRGDSAAYFCASSPAAYTDTQYFGPGTRLTVL.

The gene calls are TRBV5-1 and TRBJ1-1; 7 nucleotides line up with TRBD1. The V gene's germline CDR1 is SGHRS and CDR2 YFSETQ. CDR3 length equals 17 residues. Losses at the gene ends were 0 bases for V and 3 bases for J; bases not matched to a gene: 11. CDR3 region: CASSLGRGGAMDTEAFF. CDR3 sequence (DNA): TGCGCCAGCAGCTTGGGTCGAGGGGGCGCGATGGACACTGAAGCTTTCTTT.

The V call is TRBV19, the J call TRBJ1-1, with 11 bases matching TRBD1. CDR1 is LNHDA, CDR2 SQIVND, per germline (reference sequence). The CDR3 loop spans 13 amino acids. V lost 8 bases to trimming and J lost 6 bases; unmatched junction nucleotides: 5. CDR3 coding DNA: TGTGCCAGTTGGGACAGGGGGGCGCCTGAAGCTTTCTTT. This translates into CASWDRGAPEAFF.

This sequence joins TRBV4-1 and TRBJ2-3; 8 nucleotides agree with TRBD2. Germline lookup yields CDR1 MGHRA and CDR2 YSYEKL. This CDR3 spans 16 amino acids. The trim removed 6 bases at V and 2 bases at J, leaving 10 bases unmatched. The DNA of the CDR3 is TGCGCCAGCAGTCTATTAGCGGGGTACGTCACAGATACGCAGTATTTT. This translates into CASSLLAGYVTDTQYF.

This clone was recorded a few times. The V gene is TRBV5-1, the J gene TRBJ1-1; a possible D gene is TRBD1 (5 bases). The germline V and J ends were trimmed by 0 bases and 4 bases, with 10 bases remaining between them. Germline lookup yields CDR1 SGHRS and CDR2 YFSETQ. The CDR3 extends over 14 amino acids. DNA for the CDR3: TGCGCCAGCAGCTTGGATTACGGGGGCACTGAAGCTTTCTTT. It encodes CASSLDYGGTEAFF.